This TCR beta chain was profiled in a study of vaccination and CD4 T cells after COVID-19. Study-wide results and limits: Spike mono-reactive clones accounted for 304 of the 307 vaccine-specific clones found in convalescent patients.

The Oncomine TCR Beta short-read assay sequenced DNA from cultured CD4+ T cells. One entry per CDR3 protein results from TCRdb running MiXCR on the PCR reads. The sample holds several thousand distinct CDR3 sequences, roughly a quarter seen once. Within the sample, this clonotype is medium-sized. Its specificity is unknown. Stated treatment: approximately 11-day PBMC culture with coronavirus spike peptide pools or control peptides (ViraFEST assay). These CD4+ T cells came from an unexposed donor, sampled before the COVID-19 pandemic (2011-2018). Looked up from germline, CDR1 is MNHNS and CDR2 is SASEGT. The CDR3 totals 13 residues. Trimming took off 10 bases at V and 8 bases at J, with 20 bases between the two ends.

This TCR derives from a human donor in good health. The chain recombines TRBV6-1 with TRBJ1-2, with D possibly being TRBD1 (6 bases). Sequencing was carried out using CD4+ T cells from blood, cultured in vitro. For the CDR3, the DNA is TGTGCCAACCGGCCTATACAGGGTTTCGGCTACACCTTC. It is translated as CANRPIQGFGYTF.